This T cell receptor beta chain was sequenced during a study of T cells in Graves' hyperthyroidism and ophthalmopathy. This clonotype was counted between two and nine times. What it binds is unknown. Trimming removed 4 bases from V and 4 bases from J; junction bases left unmatched: 4. Per the germline V gene, CDR1 is SGHRS and CDR2 is YFSETQ. The CDR3 is 14 residues long. TCR beta CDR3 sequences were amplified from RNA transcripts. TCR CDR3 underwent first-round RT-PCR with the HTBI primer set. Using its own MiXCR run on the multiplex PCR reads, TCRdb lists one record per CDR3 protein. The table has about 560,000 distinct CDR3 sequences, 16% seen once. Broader study findings: In blood, most of the thyroid clonotypes expanded above 0.001 were also present.

The genes are TRBV5-1 and TRBJ2-3; 9 bases match TRBD2. This clonotype originated in a woman aged 18-29 years with Graves' hyperthyroidism. The sequencing input was blood. The CDR3 loop reads CASSPGLASDTQYF. The CDR3 nucleotides are TGCGCCAGCAGCCCGGGACTAGCTTCAGATACGCAGTATTTT.